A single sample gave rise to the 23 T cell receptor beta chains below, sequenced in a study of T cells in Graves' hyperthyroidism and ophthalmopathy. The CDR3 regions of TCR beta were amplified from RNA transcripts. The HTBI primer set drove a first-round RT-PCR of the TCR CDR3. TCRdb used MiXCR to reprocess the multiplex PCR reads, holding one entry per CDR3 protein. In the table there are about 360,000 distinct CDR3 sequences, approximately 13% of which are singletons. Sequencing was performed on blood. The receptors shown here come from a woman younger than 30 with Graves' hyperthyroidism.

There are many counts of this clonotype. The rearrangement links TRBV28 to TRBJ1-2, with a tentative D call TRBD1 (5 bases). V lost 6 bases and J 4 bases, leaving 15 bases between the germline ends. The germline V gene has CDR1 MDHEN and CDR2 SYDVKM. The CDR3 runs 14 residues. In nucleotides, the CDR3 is TGTGCCAGCAGGCAGTCCCAGGGACTCTATGGCTACACCTTC. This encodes CASRQSQGLYGYTF.

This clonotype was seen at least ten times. CDR3 amino acids: CASSLSLSKGQPQHF. In DNA form, the CDR3 reads TGTGCCAGCAGTTTATCACTCTCAAAGGGGCAGCCCCAGCATTTT. V usage is TRBV28 and J usage is TRBJ1-5; maybe TRBD1 (5 bases). This CDR3 spans 15 amino acids. Trimming removed 1 base from V and 7 bases from J, with 14 bases in between. Germline V gives CDR1 MDHEN, CDR2 SYDVKM.

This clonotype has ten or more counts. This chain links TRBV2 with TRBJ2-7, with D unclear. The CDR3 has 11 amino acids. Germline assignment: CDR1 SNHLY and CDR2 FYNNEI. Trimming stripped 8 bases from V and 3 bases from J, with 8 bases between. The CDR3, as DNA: TGTGCCAGCTGCCTCAGCTACGAGCAGTACTTC. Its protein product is CASCLSYEQYF.

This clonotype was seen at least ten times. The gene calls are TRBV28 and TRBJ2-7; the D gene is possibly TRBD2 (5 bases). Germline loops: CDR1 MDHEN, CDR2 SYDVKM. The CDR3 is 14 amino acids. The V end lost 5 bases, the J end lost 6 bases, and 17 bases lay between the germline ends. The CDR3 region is CASSTASGLSEQYF. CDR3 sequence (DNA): TGTGCCAGCAGTACGGCCTCGGGGTTGAGCGAGCAGTACTTC.

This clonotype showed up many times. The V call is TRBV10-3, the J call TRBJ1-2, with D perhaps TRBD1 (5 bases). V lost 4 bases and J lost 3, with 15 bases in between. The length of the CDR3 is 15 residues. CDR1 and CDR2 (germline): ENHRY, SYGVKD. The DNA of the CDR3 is TGTGCCATCAGTGTCATGAAGGGGACGTACTATGGCTACACCTTC. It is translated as CAISVMKGTYYGYTF.

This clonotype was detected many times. As DNA, the CDR3 is TGTGCCAGCAGAAGACAGGGCACAGATACGCAGTATTTT. It specifies CASRRQGTDTQYF. V usage is TRBV6-1 and J usage is TRBJ2-3, with D perhaps TRBD1 (6 bases). This CDR3 is built from 13 residues. The germline V and J ends were trimmed by 6 bases and 1 base, with 8 bases remaining between them. CDR1 and CDR2 (germline): MNHNS, SASEGT.

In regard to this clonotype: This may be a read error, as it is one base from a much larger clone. The CDR3 here is CASSLAGEREDTQYF. In DNA form, the CDR3 reads TGCGCCAGCAGCTTGGCCGGGGAACGGGAGGATACGCAGTATTTT. The rearrangement joins TRBV5-1 to TRBJ2-3; tentatively, D is TRBD2 (6 bases). The CDR3 loop spans 15 amino acids. The V and J ends lost 0 bases and 6 bases respectively, with 14 bases between them. CDR1 is SGHRS, CDR2 YFSETQ, per germline.

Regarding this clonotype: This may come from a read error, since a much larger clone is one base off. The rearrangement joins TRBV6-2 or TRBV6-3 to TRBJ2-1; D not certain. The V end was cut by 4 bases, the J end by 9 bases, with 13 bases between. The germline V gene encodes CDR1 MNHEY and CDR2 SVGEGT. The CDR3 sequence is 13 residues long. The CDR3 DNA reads TGTGCCAGCAGTTTGATGGGGATAGGTGAGCAGTTCTTC. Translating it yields CASSLMGIGEQFF.

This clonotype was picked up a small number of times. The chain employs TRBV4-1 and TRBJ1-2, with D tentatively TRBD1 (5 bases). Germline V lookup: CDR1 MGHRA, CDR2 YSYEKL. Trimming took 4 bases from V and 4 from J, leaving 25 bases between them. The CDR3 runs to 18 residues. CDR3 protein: CASSPTLRRGKASYGYTF. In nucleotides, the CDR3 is TGCGCCAGCAGCCCGACACTTCGAAGGGGTAAGGCCTCCTATGGCTACACCTTC.

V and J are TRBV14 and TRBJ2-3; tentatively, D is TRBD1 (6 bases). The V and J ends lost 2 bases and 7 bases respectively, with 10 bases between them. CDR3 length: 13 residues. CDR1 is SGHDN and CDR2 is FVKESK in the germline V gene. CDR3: CASSQSGHYTQYF. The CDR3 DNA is TGTGCCAGCAGCCAATCGGGACATTATACGCAGTATTTT.

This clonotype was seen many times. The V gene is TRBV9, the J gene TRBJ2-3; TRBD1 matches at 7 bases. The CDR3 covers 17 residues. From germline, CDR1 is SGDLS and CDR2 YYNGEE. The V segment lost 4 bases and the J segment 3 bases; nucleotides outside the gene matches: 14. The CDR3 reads CASSSETGTDGTDTQYF. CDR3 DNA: TGTGCCAGCAGCTCAGAAACCGGGACAGACGGAACAGATACGCAGTATTTT. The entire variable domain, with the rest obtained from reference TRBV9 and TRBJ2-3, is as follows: DSGVTQTPKHLITATGQRVTLRCSPRSGDLSVYWYQQSLDQGLQFLIQYYNGEERAKGNILERFSAQQFPDLHSELNLSSLELGDSALYFCASSSETGTDGTDTQYFGPGTRLTVL.

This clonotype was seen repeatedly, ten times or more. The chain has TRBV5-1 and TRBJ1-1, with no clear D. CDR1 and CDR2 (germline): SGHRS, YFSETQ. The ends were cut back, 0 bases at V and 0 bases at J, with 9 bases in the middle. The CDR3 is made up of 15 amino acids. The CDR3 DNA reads TGCGCCAGCAGCTTGGTTGGGCCGATGAACACTGAAGCTTTCTTT. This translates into CASSLVGPMNTEAFF.

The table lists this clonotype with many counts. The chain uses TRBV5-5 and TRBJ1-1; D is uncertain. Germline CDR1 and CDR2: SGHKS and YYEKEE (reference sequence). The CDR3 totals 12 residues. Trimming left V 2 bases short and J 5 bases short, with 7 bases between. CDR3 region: CASSFSLTEAFF. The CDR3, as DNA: TGTGCCAGCAGCTTCAGTTTGACTGAAGCTTTCTTT.

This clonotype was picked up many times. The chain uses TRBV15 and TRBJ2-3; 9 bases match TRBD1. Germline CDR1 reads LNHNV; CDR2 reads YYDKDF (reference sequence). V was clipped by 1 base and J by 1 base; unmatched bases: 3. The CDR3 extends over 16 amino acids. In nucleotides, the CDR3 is TGTGCCACCAGCAGAGGAACAGGGGGCCGCACAGATACGCAGTATTTT. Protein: CATSRGTGGRTDTQYF.

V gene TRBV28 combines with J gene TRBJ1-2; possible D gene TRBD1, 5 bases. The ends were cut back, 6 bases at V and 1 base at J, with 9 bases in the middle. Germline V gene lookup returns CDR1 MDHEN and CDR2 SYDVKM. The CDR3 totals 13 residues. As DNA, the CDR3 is TGTGCCAGCAGCAATGACAGTAACTATGGCTACACCTTC. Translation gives CASSNDSNYGYTF.

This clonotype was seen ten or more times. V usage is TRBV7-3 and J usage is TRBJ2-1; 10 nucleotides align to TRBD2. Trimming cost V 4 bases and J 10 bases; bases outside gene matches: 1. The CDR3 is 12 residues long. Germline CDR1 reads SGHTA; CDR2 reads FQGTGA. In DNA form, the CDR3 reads TGTGCCAGCAGCTCGACTAGCGGGGAGCAGTTCTTC. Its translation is CASSSTSGEQFF.

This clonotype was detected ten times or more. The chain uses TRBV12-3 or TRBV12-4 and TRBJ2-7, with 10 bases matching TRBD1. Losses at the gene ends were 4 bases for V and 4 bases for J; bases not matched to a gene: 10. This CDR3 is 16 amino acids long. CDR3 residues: CASSWVEGQGFYEQYF. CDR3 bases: TGTGCCAGCAGTTGGGTTGAGGGACAGGGGTTTTACGAGCAGTACTTC.

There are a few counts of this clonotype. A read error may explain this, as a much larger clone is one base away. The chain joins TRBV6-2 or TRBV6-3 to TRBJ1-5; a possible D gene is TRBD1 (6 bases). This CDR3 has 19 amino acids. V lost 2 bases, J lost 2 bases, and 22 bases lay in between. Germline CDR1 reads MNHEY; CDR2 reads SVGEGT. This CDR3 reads CASSYERGPNNNGNQPQHF. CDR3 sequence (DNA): TGTGCCAGCAGTTACGAACGGGGGCCTAATAATAACGGCAATCAGCCCCAGCATTTT.

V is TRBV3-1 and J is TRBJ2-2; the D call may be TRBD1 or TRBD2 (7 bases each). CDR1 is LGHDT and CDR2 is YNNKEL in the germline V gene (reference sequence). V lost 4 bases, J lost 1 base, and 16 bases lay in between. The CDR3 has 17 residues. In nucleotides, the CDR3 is TGTGCCAGCAGCCGGTGGCAGGGGGAGGGGAACACCGGGGAGCTGTTTTTT. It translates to CASSRWQGEGNTGELFF.

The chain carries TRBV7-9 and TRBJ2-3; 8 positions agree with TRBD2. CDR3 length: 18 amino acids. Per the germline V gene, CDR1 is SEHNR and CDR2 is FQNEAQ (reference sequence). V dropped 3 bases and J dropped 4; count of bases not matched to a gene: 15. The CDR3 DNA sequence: TGTGCCAGCAGCTTTCCCTTGACCGGGACTAGTGCAGCAGATACGCAGTATTTT. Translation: CASSFPLTGTSAADTQYF. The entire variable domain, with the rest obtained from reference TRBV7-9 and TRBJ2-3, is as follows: DTGVSQNPRHKITKRGQNVTFRCDPISEHNRLYWYRQTLGQGPEFLTYFQNEAQLEKSRLLSDRFSAERPKGSFSTLEIQRTEQGDSAMYLCASSFPLTGTSAADTQYFGPGTRLTVL.

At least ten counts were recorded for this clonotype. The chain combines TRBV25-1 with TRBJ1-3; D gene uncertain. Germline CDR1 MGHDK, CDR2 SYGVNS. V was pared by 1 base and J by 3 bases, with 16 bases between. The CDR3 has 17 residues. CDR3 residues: CASSESFRNPRGNTIYF. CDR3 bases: TGTGCCAGCAGTGAATCCTTCCGGAACCCTCGTGGAAACACCATATATTTT.

As DNA, the CDR3 is TGTGCCAGCAGGGACGGAAATTCACCCCTCCACTTT. Translating gives CASRDGNSPLHF. This rearrangement joins TRBV25-1 to TRBJ1-6, with D unclear. This CDR3 is built from 12 residues. V was trimmed by 6 bases and J by 7 bases, leaving 7 bases between them. Germline CDR1 is MGHDK and CDR2 is SYGVNS.

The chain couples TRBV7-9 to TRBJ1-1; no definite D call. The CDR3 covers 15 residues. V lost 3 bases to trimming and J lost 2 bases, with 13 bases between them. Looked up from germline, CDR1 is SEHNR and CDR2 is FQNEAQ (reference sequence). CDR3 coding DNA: TGTGCCAGCAGCTTTCAGGTCGATGGCAACACTGAAGCTTTCTTT. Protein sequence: CASSFQVDGNTEAFF.